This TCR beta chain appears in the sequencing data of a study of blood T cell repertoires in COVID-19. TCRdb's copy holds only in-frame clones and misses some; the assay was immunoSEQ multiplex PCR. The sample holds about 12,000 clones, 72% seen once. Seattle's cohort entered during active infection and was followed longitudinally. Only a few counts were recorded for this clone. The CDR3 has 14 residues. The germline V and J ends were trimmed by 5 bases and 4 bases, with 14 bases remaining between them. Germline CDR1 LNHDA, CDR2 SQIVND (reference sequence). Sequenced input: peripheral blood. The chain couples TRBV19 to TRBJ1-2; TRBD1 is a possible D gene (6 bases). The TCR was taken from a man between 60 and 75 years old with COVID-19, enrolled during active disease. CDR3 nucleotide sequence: TGTGCCAGTAGTCTCGGGACACTGATCTATGGCTACACCTTC. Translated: CASSLGTLIYGYTF.